This entry lists 18 T cell receptor beta chains sequenced from one sample in a study of metastatic and nonmetastatic thyroid tumors. MiXCR reprocessed the PCR reads for TCRdb. The data contain around 32,000 clones, 7% to 9% of them seen just once; the ten biggest clones take up 43%. The entire patient cohort was treatment-naive prior to thyroid surgery. The sample comprised blood. The receptors originated from a female donor with papillary thyroid cancer or a benign thyroid nodule (not recorded which). Some clones in this sample may be carry-over from other donors' samples.

This clone was detected many times. This chain uses TRBV5-6 with TRBJ1-1, with a possible D match to TRBD1 (5 bases). Trimming took off 5 bases at V and 4 bases at J, with 27 bases between the two ends. The germline V gene encodes CDR1 SGHDT and CDR2 YYEEEE. This CDR3 is 18 amino acids long. CDR3 DNA sequence: TGTGCCAGCAGTCGGGGGGGTTTGTTAAACGGGGTCGGCACTGAAGCTTTCTTT. Translating it yields CASSRGGLLNGVGTEAFF.

This clone has ten or more counts. The rearrangement links TRBV6-1 to TRBJ2-7; D is possibly TRBD1 or TRBD2 (6 bases each). Between the trimmed V and J ends, which lost 6 bases and 1 base, there was a span of 10 bases. Germline V gene lookup returns CDR1 MNHNS and CDR2 SASEGT. The CDR3 is 13 amino acids. CDR3 DNA sequence: TGTGCCAGCAGGGACAGCGGGTCCTACGAGCAGTACTTC. The encoded protein is CASRDSGSYEQYF.

Only a few counts were recorded for this clone. A much larger clone lies one base from this, so it may be a read error. V is TRBV7-9 and J is TRBJ2-6; D not certain. Trimming took off 5 bases at V and 1 base at J, with 9 bases between the two ends. In germline, CDR1 is SEHNR, CDR2 FQNEAQ (reference sequence). CDR3 length: 15 amino acids. The CDR3 region has the DNA TGTGCCAGCAGCCTAGACTCTTCTGGGGCCAACGTCCTGACTTTC. It specifies CASSLDSSGANVLTF.

This clone was counted ten times or more. This sample also contains other DNA sequences that code for the same CDR3. This chain uses TRBV18 with TRBJ2-1; TRBD2 agrees at 14 bases. CDR3 length: 16 amino acids. The J segment lost 6 bases and the V segment lost 4 bases, leaving 5 bases of the junction unmatched. CDR1 and CDR2 from the germline V gene are KGHSH and LQKENI. DNA of the CDR3: TGTGCCAGCTCACTCGGACTAGCGGGAGGAGGCAATGAGCAGTTCTTC. This translates into CASSLGLAGGGNEQFF.

This clone was counted many times. The gene calls are TRBV19 and TRBJ2-1; the D gene is possibly TRBD1 (5 bases). V gave up 5 bases and J gave up 4 bases, with 21 bases separating them. The CDR3 is made up of 17 amino acids. Germline CDR1 LNHDA, CDR2 SQIVND (reference sequence). The CDR3 DNA reads TGTGCCAGTAGTTACGCCGGGCGACAGATAGCTTACAATGAGCAGTTCTTC. This gives the protein CASSYAGRQIAYNEQFF.

Ten or more counts support this clone. A much larger clone differs by one base, so this may be a read error. This CDR3 is also generated by other DNA sequences in the sample. This chain joins TRBV6-1 and TRBJ2-5; D may be TRBD2 (7 bases). The CDR3 runs 14 residues. V lost 8 bases to trimming and J lost 7 bases, with 20 bases between them. Germline values: CDR1 MNHNS, CDR2 SASEGT. Written as DNA, the CDR3 is TGTGCCAGCCGGATTCGAGGGGGGGGAGGGACCCAGTACTTC. The encoded protein is CASRIRGGGGTQYF.

This clone occurred many times. J is TRBJ1-6 and V is TRBV30, with no clear D. CDR1 is GTSNPN, CDR2 SVGIG, per germline (reference sequence). With 0 bases removed from V and 4 bases from J, the gap between germline ends came to 10 bases. This CDR3 region has 15 residues. DNA of the CDR3: TGTGCCTGGAGTGTCGGGCAGCAGTATAATTCACCCCTCCACTTT. Translation gives CAWSVGQQYNSPLHF.

This clone was observed a handful of times. Distinct nucleotide sequences in the sample also encode this CDR3. This chain connects TRBV27 to TRBJ2-5, with D perhaps matching TRBD2 (6 bases). CDR1 and CDR2 (germline): MNHEY, SMNVEV (reference sequence). CDR3 length: 16 amino acids. Trimming took off 2 bases at V and 5 bases at J, with 18 bases between the two ends. CDR3 sequence (DNA): TGTGCCAGCAGTTTAGGCGGGCGGGGCCCCAAGGAGACCCAGTACTTC. This codes for CASSLGGRGPKETQYF.

This clone was observed many times. The chain is built from TRBV7-8 and TRBJ1-1; no clear D. The germline V and J ends were trimmed by 1 base and 0 bases, with 9 bases remaining between them. Germline loops: CDR1 SGHVS, CDR2 FQNEAQ. The CDR3 is 15 residues long. The CDR3 protein is CASSLEALMNTEAFF. The CDR3 DNA reads TGTGCCAGCAGCTTAGAAGCGCTGATGAACACTGAAGCTTTCTTT.

This clone was seen ten or more times. V usage is TRBV7-6 and J usage is TRBJ1-2, with D unclear. The CDR3 consists of 13 residues. Germline V gene data show CDR1 as SGHVS and CDR2 as FNYEAQ. V was shortened by 5 bases and J by 6 bases, with 13 bases between the two germline ends. CDR3 in DNA: TGTGCCAGCAGCGACCCGGGAGGGAATGGCTACACCTTC. Encoded protein: CASSDPGGNGYTF.

Ten or more counts support this clone. V gene TRBV6-1 combines with J gene TRBJ1-2; D call uncertain. The V and J ends lost 5 bases and 3 bases respectively, with 7 bases between them. Germline CDR1 MNHNS, CDR2 SASEGT. This CDR3 is 12 amino acids long. The DNA of the CDR3 is TGTGCCAGCAGTAACGGATACTATGGCTACACCTTC. Encoded protein: CASSNGYYGYTF.

This clone has ten or more counts. The chain joins TRBV5-5 to TRBJ2-7, with 7 bases identical to TRBD2. Unmatched junction bases numbered 10, after V lost 2 bases and J lost 5 bases. The CDR3 has 15 amino acids. From germline, CDR1 is SGHKS and CDR2 YYEKEE (reference sequence). Here the CDR3 DNA reads TGTGCCAGCAGCTTTTCCCCTGCGGGAGTCAACGAGCAGTACTTC. Translation gives CASSFSPAGVNEQYF.

There are many counts of this clone. This rearrangement joins TRBV6-1 to TRBJ2-2; D remains ambiguous. V lost 4 bases and J 3 bases, leaving 6 bases between the germline ends. Germline CDR1 MNHNS, CDR2 SASEGT. The CDR3 covers 13 residues. The CDR3 loop is CASSASDTGELFF. Here the CDR3 DNA reads TGTGCCAGCAGTGCTTCGGACACCGGGGAGCTGTTTTTT.

This clone was detected many times. This sequence joins TRBV2 and TRBJ1-5; D uncertain. Trimming pared 4 bases from V and 6 bases from J, leaving 7 bases between. CDR1 and CDR2 from the germline V gene are SNHLY and FYNNEI. CDR3 length equals 12 residues. CDR3 coding DNA: TGTGCCAGCAGTGTTCGGGGTCAGCCCCAGCATTTT. Amino acid sequence: CASSVRGQPQHF.

Notes on this clone: A much larger clonotype is one base distant, so this may be a read error. The chain couples TRBV2 to TRBJ2-5; perhaps TRBD1 as D (5 bases). The CDR3 extends over 15 amino acids. The germline V gene encodes CDR1 SNHLY and CDR2 FYNNEI. V shed 6 bases and J shed 5 bases, with 19 bases lying between them. The CDR3 protein is CASRDPTVGRETQYF. CDR3 DNA sequence: TGTGCCAGCAGGGACCCGACAGTGGGTAGGGAGACCCAGTACTTC.

This clone was picked up many times. The chain carries TRBV7-6 and TRBJ2-3; 10 bases fit TRBD2. CDR1 and CDR2 from the germline V gene are SGHVS and FNYEAQ. This CDR3 has 17 residues. The trim removed 2 bases at V and 3 bases at J, leaving 8 bases unmatched. CDR3 residues: CASSLIAGGRGTDTQYF. The DNA for the CDR3 is TGTGCCAGCAGCTTAATAGCGGGAGGCCGTGGGACAGATACGCAGTATTTT.

There are many counts of this clone. The chain couples TRBV5-8 to TRBJ1-6; TRBD1 matches 7 bases. The germline gives CDR1 SGHTS, CDR2 YDEGEE. V was pared by 2 bases and J by 11 bases, with 4 bases of the junction left unmatched. The CDR3 extends over 13 amino acids. CDR3 sequence: CASSFRGTAPLHF. The CDR3 DNA sequence: TGTGCCAGCAGCTTCAGGGGGACGGCACCCCTCCACTTT.

This clone was picked up many times. The rearrangement links TRBV28 to TRBJ2-2; D possibly matches TRBD1 or TRBD2 (5 bases each). V was pared by 4 bases and J by 1 base, with 22 bases between. The CDR3 loop spans 19 amino acids. Germline-derived CDR1 and CDR2 are MDHEN and SYDVKM. This chain's CDR3 is CASSSKTPGRLKNTGELFF. CDR3 nucleotide sequence: TGTGCCAGCAGTTCCAAAACGCCGGGACGCCTTAAGAACACCGGGGAGCTGTTTTTT.